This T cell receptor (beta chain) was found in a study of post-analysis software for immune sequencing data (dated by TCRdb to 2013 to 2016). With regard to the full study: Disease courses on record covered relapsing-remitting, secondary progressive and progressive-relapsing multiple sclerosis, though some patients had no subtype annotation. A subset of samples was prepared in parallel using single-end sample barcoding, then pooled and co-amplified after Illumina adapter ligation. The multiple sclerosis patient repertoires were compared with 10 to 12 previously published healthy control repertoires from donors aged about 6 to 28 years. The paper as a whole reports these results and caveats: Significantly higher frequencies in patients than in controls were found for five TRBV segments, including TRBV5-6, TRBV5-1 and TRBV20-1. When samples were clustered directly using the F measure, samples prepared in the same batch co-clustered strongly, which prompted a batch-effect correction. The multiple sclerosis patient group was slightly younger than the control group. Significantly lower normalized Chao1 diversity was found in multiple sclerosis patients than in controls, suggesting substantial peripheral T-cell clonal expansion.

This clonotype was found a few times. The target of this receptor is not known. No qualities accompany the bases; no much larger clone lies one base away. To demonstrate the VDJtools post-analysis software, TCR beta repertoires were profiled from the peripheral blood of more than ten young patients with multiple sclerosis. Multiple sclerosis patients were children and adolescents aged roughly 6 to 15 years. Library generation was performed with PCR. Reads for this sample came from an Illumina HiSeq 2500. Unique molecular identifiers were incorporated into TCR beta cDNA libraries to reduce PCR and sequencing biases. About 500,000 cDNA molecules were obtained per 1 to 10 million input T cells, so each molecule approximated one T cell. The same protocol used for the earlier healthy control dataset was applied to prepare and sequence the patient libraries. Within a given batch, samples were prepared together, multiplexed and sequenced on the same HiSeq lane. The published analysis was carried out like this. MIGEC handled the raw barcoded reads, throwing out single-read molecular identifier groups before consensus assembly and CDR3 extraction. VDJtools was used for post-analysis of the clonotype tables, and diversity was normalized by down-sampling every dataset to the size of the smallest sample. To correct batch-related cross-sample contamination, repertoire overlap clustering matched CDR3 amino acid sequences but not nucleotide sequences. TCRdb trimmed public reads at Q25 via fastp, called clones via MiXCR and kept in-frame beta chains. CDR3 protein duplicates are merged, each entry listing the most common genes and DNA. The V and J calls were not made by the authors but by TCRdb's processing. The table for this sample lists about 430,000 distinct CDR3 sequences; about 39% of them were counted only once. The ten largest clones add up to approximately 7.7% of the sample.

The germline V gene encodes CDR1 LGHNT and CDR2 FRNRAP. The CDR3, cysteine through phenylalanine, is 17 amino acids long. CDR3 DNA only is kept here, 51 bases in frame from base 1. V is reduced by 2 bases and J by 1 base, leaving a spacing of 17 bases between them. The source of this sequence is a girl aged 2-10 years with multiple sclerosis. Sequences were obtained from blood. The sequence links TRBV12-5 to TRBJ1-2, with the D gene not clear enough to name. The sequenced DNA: TGTGCTAGTGGTTTGCCAACTAGTCGGATCGTTAACTATGGCTACACCTTC. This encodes CASGLPTSRIVNYGYTF.